These 20 T cell receptor beta chains originate from one sample sequenced in a study of cytomegalovirus exposure and HLA in healthy donors. In the PCR, 60 Vbeta and 13 Jbeta primers were used. Clones were read by immunoSEQ multiplex PCR, and TCRdb kept only the in-frame ones, dropping some. In the table there are approximately 150,000 clones, around 79% of which are singletons. The sample taken for sequencing was PBMCs. These receptors all come from a human donor in good health.

This rearrangement joins TRBV7-9 to TRBJ2-4; 8 nucleotides agree with TRBD1. Germline lookup yields CDR1 SEHNR and CDR2 FQNEAQ (reference sequence). The V and J ends lost 5 bases and 5 bases, in that order; junction bases with no gene match: 5. The CDR3 runs to 14 residues. The CDR3 loop reads CASSLGQVENIQYF. CDR3 DNA sequence: TGTGCCAGCAGCCTGGGACAGGTGGAAAACATTCAGTACTTC. Complete variable domain (other parts from reference TRBV7-9 and TRBJ2-4): DTGVSQNPRHKITKRGQNVTFRCDPISEHNRLYWYRQTLGQGPEFLTYFQNEAQLEKSRLLSDRFSAERPKGSFSTLEIQRTEQGDSAMYLCASSLGQVENIQYFGAGTRLSVL.

This chain connects TRBV2 to TRBJ2-1; 11 nucleotides agree with TRBD2. Germline lookup yields CDR1 SNHLY and CDR2 FYNNEI. The CDR3 is 15 residues long. The ends lost 6 bases at V and 6 bases at J; junction bases unmatched: 7. CDR3 sequence reads: CASRPKTSGVNEQFF. In DNA form, the CDR3 reads TGTGCCAGCAGACCAAAGACTAGCGGGGTCAATGAGCAGTTCTTC.

The CDR3 spells CASSFRDRYEQYF. CDR3 nucleotides: TGTGCCAGCAGCTTCCGGGACAGATACGAGCAGTACTTC. The genes are TRBV5-6 and TRBJ2-7; 7 bases fit TRBD1. Germline V gives CDR1 SGHDT, CDR2 YYEEEE. The CDR3 contains 13 residues. V dropped 2 bases and J dropped 4; count of bases not matched to a gene: 3. The whole variable domain, filled in from reference TRBV5-6 and TRBJ2-7, reads DAGVTQSPTHLIKTRGQQVTLRCSPKSGHDTVSWYQQALGQGPQFIFQYYEEEERQRGNFPDRFSGHQFPNYSSELNVNALLLGDSALYLCASSFRDRYEQYFGPGTRLTVT.

The gene calls are TRBV27 and TRBJ1-5; no definite D call. This CDR3 contains 14 residues. Germline V lookup: CDR1 MNHEY, CDR2 SMNVEV (reference sequence). V lost 2 bases and J lost 5, with 10 bases in between. The CDR3 protein is CASSLAGSHQPQHF. The CDR3 nucleotides are TGTGCCAGCAGTTTAGCGGGTTCACATCAGCCCCAGCATTTT.

The chain combines TRBV28 with TRBJ2-5; TRBD2 aligns across 10 bases. The CDR3 totals 15 residues. Per germline, CDR1 MDHEN and CDR2 SYDVKM. With V trimmed by 5 bases and J by 0 bases, 3 bases remained unmatched. The CDR3 sequence: CASSQLAGYQETQYF. DNA of the CDR3: TGTGCCAGCAGTCAACTAGCGGGGTACCAAGAGACCCAGTACTTC.

The rearrangement joins TRBV29-1 to TRBJ1-1; D is unclear. The CDR3 covers 11 residues. Germline V gene lookup returns CDR1 SQVTM and CDR2 ANQGSEA. V was trimmed by 5 bases and J by 8 bases, leaving 12 bases between them. Here the CDR3 reads CSVQFREEAFF. The CDR3 DNA reads TGCAGCGTTCAATTCCGGGAGGAAGCTTTCTTT.

V gene TRBV6-6 combines with J gene TRBJ2-7; D is possibly TRBD1 (6 bases). Germline lookup yields CDR1 MNHNY and CDR2 SVGAGI (reference sequence). The CDR3 is made up of 13 amino acids. V dropped 6 bases and J dropped 7 bases, with 16 bases sitting between them. The CDR3 reads CASRKGVGGEQYF. CDR3 sequence (DNA): TGTGCCAGCAGGAAGGGGGTTGGGGGTGAGCAGTACTTC.

The chain links TRBV5-5 to TRBJ1-1; D possibly corresponds to TRBD1 (5 bases). The germline gives CDR1 SGHKS, CDR2 YYEKEE (reference sequence). Trimming cost V 4 bases and J 5 bases, with 9 bases left between them. The length of the CDR3 is 12 residues. The chain's CDR3 is CASSQRGTEAFF. DNA for the CDR3: TGTGCCAGCAGCCAGCGGGGGACTGAAGCTTTCTTT.

This clone occurred once. This chain links TRBV7-2 with TRBJ1-3, with TRBD1 identical over 8 bases. V was pared by 6 bases and J by 4 bases, with 17 bases of the junction left unmatched. CDR3 length: 18 residues. CDR1 and CDR2 from the germline V gene are SGHTA and FQGNSA. The CDR3, as DNA: TGTGCCAGCAGTCTCCGGGACAGGAGTTTCTCGGGAGGAAACACCATATATTTT. Protein: CASSLRDRSFSGGNTIYF.

There are a few counts of this clone. V usage is TRBV4-1 and J usage is TRBJ1-1; D gene unclear. The V end was cut by 1 base, the J end by 5 bases, with 14 bases between. CDR3 size: 15 residues. Germline CDR1 is MGHRA and CDR2 is YSYEKL. DNA of the CDR3: TGCGCCAGCAGCCAAGCGCGGGCGGGGAGGACTGAAGCTTTCTTT. As protein: CASSQARAGRTEAFF.

The chain employs TRBV5-4 and TRBJ2-2, with D tentatively TRBD2 (5 bases). Per the germline V gene, CDR1 is SGHNT and CDR2 is YYREEE (reference sequence). V was shortened by 4 bases and J by 1 base, with 8 bases between the two germline ends. The CDR3 runs 14 residues. Here the CDR3 DNA reads TGTGCCAGCAGCACCCGGGAGAACACCGGGGAGCTGTTTTTT. This encodes CASSTRENTGELFF.

This chain uses TRBV7-9 with TRBJ2-1, with 12 positions matching TRBD2. The CDR3 runs 15 residues. Germline CDR1 is SEHNR and CDR2 is FQNEAQ (reference sequence). The V and J ends lost 5 bases and 3 bases, in that order; junction bases with no gene match: 2. The CDR3 DNA is TGTGCCAGCAGCCTACTAGCGGGGGGCTACAATGAGCAGTTCTTC. Residues: CASSLLAGGYNEQFF.

As regards this clone: Other DNA sequences from this sample encode an identical CDR3 as well. The J gene is TRBJ2-5, the V gene TRBV5-4; perhaps TRBD2 as D (5 bases). This CDR3 spans 14 amino acids. The V and J ends lost 1 base and 1 base respectively, with 8 bases between them. CDR1 is SGHNT and CDR2 is YYREEE in the germline V gene (reference sequence). The CDR3: CASSLMRAQETQYF. For the CDR3, the DNA is TGTGCCAGCAGCTTGATGAGGGCCCAAGAGACCCAGTACTTC.

This clone was observed a few times. This chain links TRBV30 with TRBJ2-7; D gene unclear. The V gene's germline CDR1 is GTSNPN and CDR2 SVGIG (reference sequence). V lost 3 bases to trimming and J lost 6 bases, with 9 bases between them. This CDR3 is 11 amino acids long. CDR3 sequence: CAWSPPGEQYF. The CDR3 DNA reads as TGTGCCTGGAGCCCTCCGGGCGAGCAGTACTTC.

The chain is built from TRBV10-3 and TRBJ1-4; D is undetermined. V was shortened by 10 bases and J by 0 bases, with 18 bases between the two germline ends. Per germline, CDR1 ENHRY and CDR2 SYGVKD. This CDR3 comprises 16 residues. DNA of the CDR3: TGTGCCACCCCTGCGAATTTCGCCGCAACTAATGAAAAACTGTTTTTT. Protein: CATPANFAATNEKLFF.

This rearrangement joins TRBV19 to TRBJ1-2; 7 nucleotides align to TRBD1. J was trimmed by 2 bases and V by 7 bases; bases with no gene match: 4. Per the germline V gene, CDR1 is LNHDA and CDR2 is SQIVND (reference sequence). CDR3 length: 13 amino acids. CDR3 sequence: CASMRTGNYGYTF. The CDR3 bases are TGTGCCAGTATGAGGACAGGAAACTATGGCTACACCTTC.

This clone was found a few times. This sequence joins TRBV19 and TRBJ2-2; 15 bases fit TRBD2. The V and J ends lost 5 bases and 7 bases, in that order; junction bases with no gene match: 8. The CDR3 extends over 17 amino acids. The V gene's germline CDR1 is LNHDA and CDR2 SQIVND (reference sequence). In DNA, the CDR3 is TGTGCCAGTAGTGCCCGGACTAGCGGGAGGGTCGACGGGGAGCTGTTTTTT. This encodes CASSARTSGRVDGELFF. The whole variable domain, remainder taken from reference TRBV19 and TRBJ2-2, is DGGITQSPKYLFRKEGQNVTLSCEQNLNHDAMYWYRQDPGQGLRLIYYSQIVNDFQKGDIAEGYSVSREKKESFPLTVTSAQKNPTAFYLCASSARTSGRVDGELFFGEGSRLTVL.

CDR3 residues: CASSQEADPDTQYF. DNA for the CDR3: TGTGCCAGCAGCCAAGAGGCTGACCCAGATACGCAGTATTTT. V is TRBV16 and J is TRBJ2-3; D is undetermined. Looked up from germline, CDR1 is KGHSY and CDR2 is FQNENV. Trimming stripped 2 bases from V and 4 bases from J, with 10 bases between. This CDR3 has 14 residues. Together with reference TRBV16 and TRBJ2-3, the CDR3 gives the full variable domain: GEEVAQTPKHLVRGEGQKAKLYCAPIKGHSYVFWYQQVLKNEFKFLISFQNENVFDETGMPKERFSAKCLPNSPCSLEIQATKLEDSAVYFCASSQEADPDTQYFGPGTRLTVL.

This clone was seen only a few times. The V gene is TRBV6-1, the J gene TRBJ1-1; 8 bases map to TRBD1. Per the germline V gene, CDR1 is MNHNS and CDR2 is SASEGT. After removal of 2 bases from V and 5 bases from J, the junction contained 4 bases not matched to a gene. The CDR3 is made up of 14 amino acids. CDR3 in DNA: TGTGCCAGCAGTGAATGGACAGGGACGACTGAAGCTTTCTTT. Protein product: CASSEWTGTTEAFF.

V is TRBV19 and J is TRBJ1-1; D is perhaps TRBD1 (6 bases). The V and J ends lost 2 bases and 5 bases respectively, with 6 bases between them. The V gene's germline CDR1 is LNHDA and CDR2 SQIVND (reference sequence). CDR3 length: 12 residues. The CDR3 sequence: CASSIQGTEAFF. CDR3 bases: TGTGCCAGTAGTATACAGGGGACTGAAGCTTTCTTT.